This T cell receptor (beta chain) was profiled in a study of cytomegalovirus exposure and HLA in healthy donors. Study-wide context: Caucasian-associated ancestry cluster membership applied to about four fifths of nearly 400 genotyped donors.

Germline lookup yields CDR1 MNHNS and CDR2 SASEGT. The CDR3 runs to 13 residues. V was trimmed by 1 base and J by 5 bases, leaving 8 bases between them. Turning to this clone: The antigen is not known.

Points from the study as a whole: The study listed around 150 cytomegalovirus-associated TCR beta chains. Most CMV-associated TCR beta chains were later found to appear HLA-restricted. About 90% or about 30% of the time was how often most TCR beta V segments were productive, according to an earlier analysis.

60 Vbeta and 13 Jbeta primers were used in PCR. Sequenced by immunoSEQ multiplex PCR; TCRdb stores in-frame clones only, minus some. The repertoire holds fewer than 130,000 clones, with 74% as singletons. The sequence came from a man in his fifties in good health and CMV-seropositive. The sequenced material came from PBMCs. The V and J genes are TRBV6-1 and TRBJ1-2; no definite D call. The CDR3 reads CASSEGPGYGYTF. The CDR3 nucleotides read TGTGCCAGCAGTGAAGGACCGGGATATGGCTACACCTTC.